The 25 T cell receptor beta chains listed next were all sequenced from one sample in a study of OX40 agonist ivuxolimab in advanced cancers. Sequenced by immunoSEQ multiplex PCR; TCRdb stores in-frame clones only, minus some. The sample has about 82,000 clones, about nine tenths seen once. The specimen was CD4+ or CD8+ T cells sorted from blood, collected in a trial of the OX40 agonist ivuxolimab. The receptor set was obtained from an adult with an advanced solid tumor such as melanoma, head and neck, liver or kidney cancer.

J is TRBJ1-3 and V is TRBV18; D uncertain. Trimming left V 0 bases short and J 2 bases short, with 8 bases between. CDR3 length: 15 residues. Germline V CDR1 and CDR2: KGHSH, LQKENI. CDR3 region: CASSPPAGTGNTIYF. The DNA of the CDR3 is TGTGCCAGCTCACCACCAGCTGGGACTGGAAACACCATATATTTT. Full variable domain (missing parts from reference TRBV18 and TRBJ1-3): NAGVMQNPRHLVRRRGQEARLRCSPMKGHSHVYWYRQLPEEGLKFMVYLQKENIIDESGMPKERFSAEFPKEGPSILRIQQVVRGDSAAYFCASSPPAGTGNTIYFGEGSWLTVV.

CDR3 in DNA: TGTGCCAGTAGTATGAGACTGGGACTTGGTGTAGCCAAAAACATTCAGTACTTC. As protein: CASSMRLGLGVAKNIQYF. The chain recombines TRBV19 with TRBJ2-4; a weak D match, TRBD2 (6 bases). Trimming removed 3 bases at V and 0 bases at J, with 18 bases between. This CDR3 contains 18 residues. Germline assignment: CDR1 LNHDA and CDR2 SQIVND (reference sequence).

V usage is TRBV2 and J usage is TRBJ2-1; tentatively, D is TRBD2 (5 bases). The CDR3 totals 18 residues. Germline values: CDR1 SNHLY, CDR2 FYNNEI. Trimming removed 2 bases at V and 6 bases at J, with 23 bases between. The CDR3 bases are TGTGCCAGCAGTGAATTCCCTTTTGCGGGTCCTCCCCGCAATGAGCAGTTCTTC. Protein product: CASSEFPFAGPPRNEQFF.

The chain joins TRBV5-1 to TRBJ2-7; TRBD1 matches at 7 bases. V was clipped by 5 bases and J by 2 bases; unmatched bases: 1. CDR3 length equals 12 residues. Germline values: CDR1 SGHRS, CDR2 YFSETQ. CDR3 nucleotide sequence: TGCGCCAGCAGGACAGGGCCCTACGAGCAGTACTTC. Translation gives CASRTGPYEQYF.

This chain connects TRBV28 to TRBJ1-2; no clear D. Germline V gene data show CDR1 as MDHEN and CDR2 as SYDVKM. The CDR3 loop spans 12 amino acids. V was trimmed by 2 bases and J by 10 bases, leaving 11 bases between them. CDR3: CASSLPSTAYTF. For the CDR3, the DNA is TGTGCCAGCAGTTTACCCTCCACGGCCTACACCTTC.

The sample holds one count of this clone. The chain links TRBV10-3 to TRBJ1-4, with no clear D. CDR3 length: 14 residues. V shed 4 bases and J shed 4 bases, with 10 bases lying between them. Germline loops: CDR1 ENHRY, CDR2 SYGVKD. CDR3 bases: TGTGCCATCAGTGGAGGGCGGGGTAATGAAAAACTGTTTTTT. Protein product: CAISGGRGNEKLFF.

V and J are TRBV30 and TRBJ2-7; D possibly corresponds to TRBD2 (6 bases). V lost 2 bases and J 5 bases, leaving 10 bases between the germline ends. This CDR3 comprises 12 residues. Germline loops: CDR1 GTSNPN, CDR2 SVGIG (reference sequence). The CDR3 protein is CAWSRWGDEQYF. CDR3 nucleotide sequence: TGTGCCTGGAGTCGGTGGGGGGACGAGCAGTACTTC.

This clone has only one observation. This chain links TRBV10-3 with TRBJ2-1, with 9 bases matching TRBD1. Germline values: CDR1 ENHRY, CDR2 SYGVKD. Germline trimming cut 6 bases from V and 7 bases from J; bases unmatched to any gene: 7. CDR3 length: 14 residues. The CDR3 loop reads CAIRATGGENEQFF. CDR3 sequence (DNA): TGTGCCATCAGGGCTACAGGGGGCGAAAATGAGCAGTTCTTC.

This clone has a handful of counts. J is TRBJ1-6 and V is TRBV27; no clear D. The CDR3 loop spans 13 amino acids. Germline V gene lookup returns CDR1 MNHEY and CDR2 SMNVEV (reference sequence). Between the trimmed V and J ends, which lost 3 bases and 6 bases, there was a span of 6 bases. DNA for the CDR3: TGTGCCAGCAGTTTCCGGGGTAATTCACCCCTCCACTTT. Translated, it gives CASSFRGNSPLHF.

In DNA, the CDR3 is TGCGCCAGCAGAATCGTGCCGGGACAGGGCACAGATACGCAGTATTTT. It is translated as CASRIVPGQGTDTQYF. The gene calls are TRBV5-1 and TRBJ2-3; 8 nucleotides match TRBD1. This CDR3 region has 16 residues. With 5 bases clipped from V and 1 base from J, the junction kept 9 bases outside the gene matches. Germline CDR1 is SGHRS and CDR2 is YFSETQ.

The chain couples TRBV7-8 to TRBJ1-3; 7 positions match TRBD1. The CDR3 is 15 amino acids. V shed 5 bases and J 2 bases; nucleotides not matched to a gene: 6. CDR1 SGHVS and CDR2 FQNEAQ come from the germline V gene. Here the CDR3 reads CASSRDRATGNTIYF. In DNA, the CDR3 is TGTGCCAGCAGCCGTGACAGGGCCACTGGAAACACCATATATTTT.

The chain has TRBV7-8 and TRBJ2-5, with 12 nucleotides matching TRBD1. The trim removed 7 bases at V and 5 bases at J, leaving 5 bases unmatched. This CDR3 has 14 amino acids. The germline CDR1 and CDR2 sequences are SGHVS and FQNEAQ. The CDR3 loop is CASNRGQGAETQYF. The CDR3 region has the DNA TGTGCCAGCAACCGGGGACAGGGGGCCGAGACCCAGTACTTC.

The chain joins TRBV30 to TRBJ2-7; D possibly corresponds to TRBD1 (5 bases). Deletions cut 5 bases from V and 1 base from J, with 6 bases between. CDR3 length equals 11 residues. The germline V gene encodes CDR1 GTSNPN and CDR2 SVGIG (reference sequence). CDR3 DNA sequence: TGTGCCTGGGCAGGGTCCTACGAGCAGTACTTC. Protein sequence: CAWAGSYEQYF.

This chain uses TRBV6-6 with TRBJ2-7; D is undetermined. The germline gives CDR1 MNHNY, CDR2 SVGAGI (reference sequence). The V end lost 6 bases, the J end lost 6 bases, and 9 bases lay between the germline ends. CDR3 size: 11 residues. CDR3 nucleotide sequence: TGTGCCAGCAGCCTCGACGGCGAGCAGTACTTC. The encoded protein is CASSLDGEQYF.

The J gene is TRBJ1-3, the V gene TRBV5-6; D is possibly TRBD1 (5 bases). Germline lookup yields CDR1 SGHDT and CDR2 YYEEEE. Trimming removed 0 bases from V and 6 bases from J, with 13 bases in between. The CDR3 extends over 15 amino acids. CDR3 loop: CASSLVGRGKNTIYF. CDR3 in DNA: TGTGCCAGCAGCTTGGTAGGCCGGGGGAAAAACACCATATATTTT. The complete variable domain, with remaining parts taken from reference TRBV5-6 and TRBJ1-3, reads DAGVTQSPTHLIKTRGQQVTLRCSPKSGHDTVSWYQQALGQGPQFIFQYYEEEERQRGNFPDRFSGHQFPNYSSELNVNALLLGDSALYLCASSLVGRGKNTIYFGEGSWLTVV.

This clone appeared a few times. The chain is built from TRBV5-4 and TRBJ2-3, with a weak D call TRBD1 (5 bases). V was shortened by 0 bases and J by 3 bases, with 8 bases between the two germline ends. The CDR3 is 14 residues long. Germline lookup yields CDR1 SGHNT and CDR2 YYREEE (reference sequence). The CDR3 protein is CASSLAGITDTQYF. Written as DNA, the CDR3 is TGTGCCAGCAGCTTGGCAGGGATAACAGATACGCAGTATTTT.

The chain carries TRBV29-1 and TRBJ2-2, with 12 nucleotides matching TRBD1. V was pared by 4 bases and J by 7 bases, with 4 bases of the junction left unmatched. Germline V gene data show CDR1 as SQVTM and CDR2 as ANQGSEA. CDR3 length: 14 residues. The CDR3 DNA is TGCAGCGTTGTGGGACAGGGGGCTGGCGGGGAGCTGTTTTTT. Amino acid sequence: CSVVGQGAGGELFF.

The chain uses TRBV7-2 and TRBJ2-1, with a weak D call TRBD2 (5 bases). The germline CDR1 and CDR2 sequences are SGHTA and FQGNSA. The CDR3 consists of 14 residues. The ends were cut back, 4 bases at V and 3 bases at J, with 10 bases in the middle. In DNA form, the CDR3 reads TGTGCCAGCAGCTATGGCGGGCTCTACAATGAGCAGTTCTTC. This encodes CASSYGGLYNEQFF. Looking up the rest from reference TRBV7-2 and TRBJ2-1 gives the full variable domain: GAGVSQSPSNKVTEKGKDVELRCDPISGHTALYWYRQSLGQGLEFLIYFQGNSAPDKSGLPSDRFSAERTGGSVSTLTIQRTQQEDSAVYLCASSYGGLYNEQFFGPGTRLTVL.

This clone was picked up one time. The CDR3 protein is CASSPNSLAGDNEKLFF. The CDR3, as DNA: TGTGCCAGCTCCCCTAACTCTCTGGCGGGAGATAATGAAAAACTGTTTTTT. The chain combines TRBV18 with TRBJ1-4; D unclear. This CDR3 has 17 residues. The germline gives CDR1 KGHSH, CDR2 LQKENI. Between the trimmed V and J ends, which lost 6 bases and 4 bases, there was a span of 21 bases.

V gene TRBV2 combines with J gene TRBJ2-1; tentatively, D is TRBD1 or TRBD2 (6 bases each). V was pared by 6 bases and J by 6 bases, with 21 bases between. The CDR3 contains 16 residues. The germline V gene has CDR1 SNHLY and CDR2 FYNNEI. Written as DNA, the CDR3 is TGTGCCAGCAGGAGAGGACCGGGGGCTCCCTCCAATGAGCAGTTCTTC. This translates into CASRRGPGAPSNEQFF.

The chain has TRBV11-2 and TRBJ1-5; no definite D call. Looked up from germline, CDR1 is SGHAT and CDR2 is FQNNGV. The ends were cut back, 0 bases at V and 10 bases at J, with 10 bases in the middle. The CDR3 contains 13 residues. The CDR3 region has the DNA TGTGCCAGCAGCTTAGACGGATTGGAACCCCAGCATTTT. Residues: CASSLDGLEPQHF.

V is TRBV5-1 and J is TRBJ2-5; tentative D call: TRBD1 (5 bases). The CDR3 has 14 amino acids. Trimming left V 3 bases short and J 5 bases short, with 14 bases between. The V gene's germline CDR1 is SGHRS and CDR2 YFSETQ. CDR3 residues: CASSSDSLGETQYF. The CDR3 DNA is TGCGCCAGCAGCTCCGACAGCTTAGGGGAGACCCAGTACTTC.

The rearrangement links TRBV11-3 to TRBJ2-7, with D perhaps TRBD1 (6 bases). The CDR3 has 18 amino acids. Trimming pared 5 bases from V and 3 bases from J, leaving 26 bases between. Germline CDR1 SGHNT, CDR2 YENEEA. As DNA, the CDR3 is TGTGCCAGCAGCCCACCCCGGGACACCATTCCCTCTCTCTACGAGCAGTACTTC. It specifies CASSPPRDTIPSLYEQYF.

The V gene is TRBV6-6, the J gene TRBJ2-7; 11 nucleotides agree with TRBD2. This CDR3 comprises 16 residues. CDR1 and CDR2 (germline): MNHNY, SVGAGI (reference sequence). The V segment lost 0 bases and the J segment 2 bases; nucleotides outside the gene matches: 3. The CDR3 DNA reads TGTGCCAGCAGTTACTCGACTAGCGGGGACCCCTACGAGCAGTACTTC. It is translated as CASSYSTSGDPYEQYF.

On this clone itself: The junction departs from the called germline gene at one end, perhaps through a read error. This chain connects TRBV4-2 to TRBJ2-5; TRBD2 aligns across 16 bases. Per germline, CDR1 LGHNA and CDR2 YNFKEQ. The CDR3 consists of 15 residues. The CDR3 loop reads CASSQAGTSGGARHF. In nucleotides, the CDR3 is TGTGCCAGCAGCCAGGCCGGGACTAGCGGGGGGGCTCGGCACTTC.